Listed below are T cell receptor beta chains from one sample, sequenced in a study of blood T cell repertoires in COVID-19. The method was immunoSEQ multiplex PCR; TCRdb's version includes in-frame clones alone and lacks a portion of them. This table has 200,000 to 250,000 clones, 85% appearing once. The sample consisted of peripheral blood. The source is a woman aged 70 to 79 with COVID-19, enrolled during active disease. Both conserved end residues are part of each CDR3. Fields, in order: V gene, clone size, J gene, D gene, CDR3 protein, CDR3 DNA. A D gene is named only where the DNA matches it firmly. Rows may omit the clone size; those that give it use once, few, many or a size class.

TRBV4-3	-	TRBJ2-7	-	CASSQELDGGYEQYF	TGCGCCAGCAGCCAAGAATTGGACGGGGGCTACGAGCAGTACTTC
TRBV19	-	TRBJ1-2	-	CASSIAAASYGYTF	TGTGCCAGTAGTATAGCGGCAGCGAGCTATGGCTACACCTTC
TRBV11-3	-	TRBJ1-6	-	CASSSLGGEGPLHF	TGTGCCAGCAGCTCCCTAGGTGGCGAGGGACCCCTCCACTTT
TRBV19	-	TRBJ2-7	-	CASSRNSQGNSYEQYF	TGTGCCAGTAGCCGCAATTCGCAGGGGAATTCCTACGAGCAGTACTTC
TRBV19	-	TRBJ1-2	-	CASTHGEGLTVNYGYTF	TGTGCCAGTACCCATGGGGAGGGGTTAACTGTTAACTATGGCTACACCTTC
TRBV19	-	TRBJ1-2	-	CASSIGQEDGYTF	TGTGCCAGTAGTATAGGCCAGGAAGATGGCTACACCTTC
TRBV9	-	TRBJ2-1	-	CASSPGTLYNEQFF	TGTGCCAGCAGCCCCGGGACTCTTTACAATGAGCAGTTCTTC
TRBV13	-	TRBJ1-2	TRBD1	CASSFPKRQGAKGYTF	TGTGCCAGCAGCTTCCCGAAAAGACAGGGGGCGAAAGGCTACACCTTC
TRBV10-3	-	TRBJ1-1	-	CAISVELSTEAFF	TGTGCCATCAGTGTAGAACTAAGCACTGAAGCTTTCTTT
TRBV29-1	-	TRBJ2-7	-	CSVPGAVNEQYF	TGCAGCGTTCCTGGGGCAGTGAACGAGCAGTACTTC
TRBV3-1/TRBV3-2	-	TRBJ1-6	TRBD1	CASSQTGQVITLHF	TGTGCCAGCAGCCAAACCGGACAGGTCATAACCCTCCACTTT
TRBV6-1	-	TRBJ1-1	TRBD1	CASSDMTGGAELAFF	TGTGCCAGCAGTGACATGACAGGGGGTGCCGAGTTGGCTTTCTTT
TRBV29-1	-	TRBJ1-3	-	CSVEAGDRNTIYF	TGCAGCGTTGAGGCGGGGGACAGAAACACCATATATTTT
TRBV5-1	once	TRBJ2-7	-	CASSLDPGYEQYF	TGCGCCAGCAGCTTGGATCCGGGTTACGAGCAGTACTTC
TRBV7-2	-	TRBJ2-7	TRBD2	CASSFLSGGTYEQYF	TGTGCCAGCAGCTTTCTTAGCGGGGGGACTTACGAGCAGTACTTC
TRBV30	-	TRBJ1-1	-	CAWSRRRQAEAFF	TGTGCCTGGAGTCGAAGGAGGCAGGCTGAAGCTTTCTTT
TRBV18	-	TRBJ1-3	-	CASSPTDSTGNTIYF	TGTGCCAGCTCACCAACGGACTCGACCGGAAACACCATATATTTT
TRBV19	-	TRBJ2-6	-	CASNPGALANVLTF	TGTGCCAGCAATCCAGGCGCCCTGGCCAACGTCCTGACTTTC
TRBV7-2	-	TRBJ2-5	-	CASSLGRGRGTQYF	TGTGCCAGCAGCTTAGGCCGCGGGCGGGGGACCCAGTACTTC
TRBV7-6	-	TRBJ1-1	-	CASSSAEATEAFF	TGTGCCAGCAGCTCCGCGGAAGCCACTGAAGCTTTCTTT
TRBV27	-	TRBJ2-2	-	CASRAGTNTGELFF	TGTGCCAGCAGGGCAGGGACGAACACCGGGGAGCTGTTTTTT
TRBV6-5	-	TRBJ1-6	-	CASSPAPVNSPLHF	TGTGCCAGCAGCCCAGCGCCCGTTAATTCACCCCTCCACTTT
TRBV11-3	-	TRBJ2-3	-	CASSLDRGSWGDTQYF	TGTGCCAGCAGCTTAGATCGGGGGAGTTGGGGGGATACGCAGTATTTT
TRBV2	-	TRBJ1-1	-	CASSEAWSPRTEAFF	TGTGCCAGCAGTGAAGCCTGGTCCCCACGGACTGAAGCTTTCTTT
TRBV24-1	-	TRBJ2-1	-	CATSDLGGGNEQFF	TGTGCCACCAGTGATCTGGGAGGCGGAAATGAGCAGTTCTTC
TRBV2	-	TRBJ1-1	-	CASSEGALNTEAFF	TGTGCCAGCAGTGAAGGGGCCTTGAACACTGAAGCTTTCTTT
TRBV5-4	once	TRBJ2-7	TRBD1	CASSLGGTGIDEQYF	TGTGCCAGCAGCTTGGGCGGGACAGGGATCGACGAGCAGTACTTC
TRBV7-2	-	TRBJ2-7	-	CASSSDFIADPGSSYEQYF	TGTGCCAGCAGCTCCGACTTTATAGCGGACCCGGGCAGTTCCTACGAGCAGTACTTC
TRBV3-1/TRBV3-2	few	TRBJ1-2	TRBD1	CASSQDFQGALGGYTF	TGTGCCAGCAGCCAAGATTTCCAGGGGGCACTGGGTGGCTACACCTTC
TRBV7-3	-	TRBJ1-1	TRBD1	CASSLGQGPTEAFF	TGTGCCAGCAGCTTAGGACAGGGACCCACTGAAGCTTTCTTT
TRBV11-3	-	TRBJ1-2	-	CASSLYRDFNYGYTF	TGTGCCAGCAGCTTGTACAGGGATTTCAACTATGGCTACACCTTC
TRBV6-6	-	TRBJ2-6	-	CASSHDRSSKPLSSGANVLTF	TGTGCCAGCAGTCACGACAGGAGCTCTAAACCCTTGAGCTCTGGGGCCAACGTCCTGACTTTC
TRBV5-1	few	TRBJ2-1	TRBD2	CASSFTPGLAGNSYNEQFF	TGCGCCAGCAGCTTTACCCCGGGACTAGCGGGTAACTCCTACAATGAGCAGTTCTTC
TRBV3-1/TRBV3-2	-	TRBJ2-2	-	CASSHVTDSNTGELFF	TGTGCCAGCAGCCATGTGACAGATTCGAACACCGGGGAGCTGTTTTTT
TRBV6-2/TRBV6-3	-	TRBJ2-7	-	CASSLGGYEQYF	TGTGCCAGCAGTCTAGGGGGCTACGAGCAGTACTTC
TRBV5-1	-	TRBJ1-1	-	CASSLHPNTEAFF	TGCGCCAGCAGCTTACACCCGAACACTGAAGCTTTCTTT
TRBV6-2/TRBV6-3	-	TRBJ1-6	TRBD1	CASSYSTGRYGSPLHF	TGTGCCAGCAGTTACTCGACAGGGCGCTACGGTTCACCCCTCCACTTT
TRBV18	-	TRBJ2-1	-	CASSPVGQAGTNEQFF	TGTGCCAGCTCACCGGTTGGCCAGGCGGGGACGAATGAGCAGTTCTTC
TRBV29-1	-	TRBJ1-2	TRBD1	CSAEPLTGSGYTF	TGCAGCGCCGAACCATTGACAGGGAGCGGCTACACCTTC
TRBV30	-	TRBJ1-4	-	CAWSVGAVKEKLFF	TGTGCCTGGAGTGTAGGGGCAGTTAAGGAAAAACTGTTTTTT
TRBV3-1/TRBV3-2	-	TRBJ2-5	-	CASSQGRSETQYF	TGTGCCAGCAGCCAAGGTCGAAGCGAGACCCAGTACTTC
TRBV5-6	-	TRBJ1-2	-	CASSFREYGYTF	TGTGCCAGCAGCTTTCGCGAATATGGCTACACCTTC
TRBV7-9	-	TRBJ1-2	-	CASSLAPDIEDGYTF	TGTGCCAGCAGCTTAGCGCCGGACATAGAGGATGGCTACACCTTC
TRBV5-4	-	TRBJ2-2	TRBD1	CASSIGTGANTGELFF	TGTGCCAGCAGCATCGGGACAGGGGCGAACACCGGGGAGCTGTTTTTT
TRBV11-3	-	TRBJ2-3	-	CASSLGRSGDTQYF	TGTGCCAGCAGCTTAGGGAGGAGCGGAGATACGCAGTATTTT
TRBV6-5	-	TRBJ1-1	TRBD1	CASSIAGGTEAFF	TGTGCCAGCAGTATCGCAGGGGGCACTGAAGCTTTCTTT
TRBV6-6	-	TRBJ2-6	TRBD1	CASSLQGRGGANVLTF	TGTGCCAGCAGCCTACAGGGGCGTGGTGGGGCCAACGTCCTGACTTTC
TRBV25-1	-	TRBJ1-1	-	CASSELGANTEAFF	TGTGCCAGCAGTGAACTGGGGGCAAACACTGAAGCTTTCTTT
TRBV7-6	-	TRBJ2-1	-	CASSLDVDSAYNEQFF	TGTGCCAGCAGCTTAGATGTGGACTCCGCCTACAATGAGCAGTTCTTC
TRBV7-2	-	TRBJ1-2	-	CASSLREANYGYTF	TGTGCCAGCAGCCTCAGGGAAGCTAACTATGGCTACACCTTC
TRBV7-9	once	TRBJ2-7	TRBD2	CASSLDRLAGLYEQYF	TGTGCCAGCAGCTTAGACAGACTAGCGGGTCTCTACGAGCAGTACTTC
TRBV2	-	TRBJ1-2	TRBD1	CASRPPGQGNGYTF	TGTGCCAGCCGTCCTCCGGGACAGGGAAATGGCTACACCTTC
TRBV11-3	-	TRBJ1-1	-	CASSSDGENTEAFF	TGTGCCAGCAGCTCGGACGGGGAGAACACTGAAGCTTTCTTT
TRBV29-1	-	TRBJ1-1	-	CSVEPGKLNTEAFF	TGCAGCGTTGAACCGGGGAAATTGAACACTGAAGCTTTCTTT
TRBV29-1	once	TRBJ1-3	TRBD1	CSVRPTGSGNTIYF	TGCAGCGTCCGTCCGACAGGGTCGGGAAACACCATATATTTT
TRBV9	-	TRBJ1-2	-	CASSATGYNYGYTF	TGTGCCAGCAGCGCCACGGGGTATAACTATGGCTACACCTTC
TRBV3-1/TRBV3-2	-	TRBJ2-7	TRBD1	CASSHGGTGSYEQYF	TGTGCCAGCAGCCATGGTGGGACAGGGTCCTACGAGCAGTACTTC
TRBV5-1	-	TRBJ2-1	-	CASSLLRGYNEQFF	TGCGCCAGCAGCTTGTTGCGGGGCTACAATGAGCAGTTCTTC
TRBV10-1	-	TRBJ1-2	-	CASSERTAVYYGYTF	TGCGCCAGCAGTGAGAGGACAGCCGTTTACTATGGCTACACCTTC